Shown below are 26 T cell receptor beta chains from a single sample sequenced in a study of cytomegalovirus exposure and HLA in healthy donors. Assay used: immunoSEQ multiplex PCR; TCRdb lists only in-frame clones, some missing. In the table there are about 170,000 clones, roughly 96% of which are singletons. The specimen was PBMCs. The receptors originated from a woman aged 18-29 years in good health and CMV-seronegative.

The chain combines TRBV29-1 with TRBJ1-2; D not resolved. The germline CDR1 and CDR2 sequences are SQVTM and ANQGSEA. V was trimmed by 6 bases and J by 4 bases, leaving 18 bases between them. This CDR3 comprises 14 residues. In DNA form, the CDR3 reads TGCAGCGTGGGAATCGGGGTAAAGGGCTATGGCTACACCTTC. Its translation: CSVGIGVKGYGYTF.

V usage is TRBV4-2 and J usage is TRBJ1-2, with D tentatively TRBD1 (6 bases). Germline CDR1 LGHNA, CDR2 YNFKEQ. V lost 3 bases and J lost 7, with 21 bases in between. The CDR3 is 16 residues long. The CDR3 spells CASSHPKQGGTSGYTF. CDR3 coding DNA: TGTGCCAGCAGCCACCCAAAACAGGGTGGAACAAGTGGCTACACCTTC.

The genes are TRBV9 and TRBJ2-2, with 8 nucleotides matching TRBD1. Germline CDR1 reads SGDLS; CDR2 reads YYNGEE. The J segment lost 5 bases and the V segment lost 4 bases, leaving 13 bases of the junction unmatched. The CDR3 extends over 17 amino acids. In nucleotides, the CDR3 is TGTGCCAGCAGCCCCCAGGGGGCACTAACCTTAACCGGGGAGCTGTTTTTT. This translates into CASSPQGALTLTGELFF.

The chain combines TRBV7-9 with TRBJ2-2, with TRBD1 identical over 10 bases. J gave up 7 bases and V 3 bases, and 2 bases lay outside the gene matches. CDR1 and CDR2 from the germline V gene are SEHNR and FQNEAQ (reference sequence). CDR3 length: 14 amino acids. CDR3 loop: CASSLDRGDGELFF. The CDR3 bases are TGTGCCAGCAGCTTGGACAGGGGGGACGGGGAGCTGTTTTTT.

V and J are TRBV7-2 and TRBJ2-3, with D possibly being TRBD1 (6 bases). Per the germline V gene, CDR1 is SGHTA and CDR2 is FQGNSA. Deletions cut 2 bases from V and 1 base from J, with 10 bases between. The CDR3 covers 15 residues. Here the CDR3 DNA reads TGTGCCAGCAGCTTACAGGGGTTAGGCACAGATACGCAGTATTTT. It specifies CASSLQGLGTDTQYF.

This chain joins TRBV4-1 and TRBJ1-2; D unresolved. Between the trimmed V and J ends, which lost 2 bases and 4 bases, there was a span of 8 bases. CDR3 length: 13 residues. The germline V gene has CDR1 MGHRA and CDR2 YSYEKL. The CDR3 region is CASSQPVPYGYTF. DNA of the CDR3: TGCGCCAGCAGCCAACCCGTCCCCTATGGCTACACCTTC.

Written as DNA, the CDR3 is TGTGCCAGCAGCTTGGGGCCCGGGGGTAGCGGGGGCGCGGTAAACTACGAGCAGTACTTC. Amino acid sequence: CASSLGPGGSGGAVNYEQYF. V usage is TRBV5-5 and J usage is TRBJ2-7; 9 nucleotides agree with TRBD2. V trimming: 0 bases; J trimming: 3 bases; junction bases outside the gene matches: 19. CDR1 is SGHKS, CDR2 YYEKEE, per germline (reference sequence). The CDR3 extends over 20 amino acids.

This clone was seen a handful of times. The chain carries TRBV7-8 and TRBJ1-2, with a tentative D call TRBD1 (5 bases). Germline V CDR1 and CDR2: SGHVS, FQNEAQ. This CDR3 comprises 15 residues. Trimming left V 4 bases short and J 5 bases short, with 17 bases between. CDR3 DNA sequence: TGTGCCAGCAGCTCCAGGGAGGGTTCCCAATATGGCTACACCTTC. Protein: CASSSREGSQYGYTF.

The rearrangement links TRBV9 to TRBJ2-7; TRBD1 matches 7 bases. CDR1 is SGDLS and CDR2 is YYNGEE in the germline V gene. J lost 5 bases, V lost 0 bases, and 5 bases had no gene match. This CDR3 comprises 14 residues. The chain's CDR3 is CASSVGDRSNEQYF. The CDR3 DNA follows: TGTGCCAGCAGCGTAGGGGACAGATCCAACGAGCAGTACTTC. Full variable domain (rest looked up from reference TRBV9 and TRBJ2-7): DSGVTQTPKHLITATGQRVTLRCSPRSGDLSVYWYQQSLDQGLQFLIQYYNGEERAKGNILERFSAQQFPDLHSELNLSSLELGDSALYFCASSVGDRSNEQYFGPGTRLTVT.

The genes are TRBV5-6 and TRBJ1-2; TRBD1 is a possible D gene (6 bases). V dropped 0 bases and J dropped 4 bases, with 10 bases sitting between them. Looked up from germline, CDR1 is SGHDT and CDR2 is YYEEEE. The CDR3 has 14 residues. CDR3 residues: CASSLARGSYGYTF. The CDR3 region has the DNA TGTGCCAGCAGCTTGGCTAGGGGGAGCTATGGCTACACCTTC.

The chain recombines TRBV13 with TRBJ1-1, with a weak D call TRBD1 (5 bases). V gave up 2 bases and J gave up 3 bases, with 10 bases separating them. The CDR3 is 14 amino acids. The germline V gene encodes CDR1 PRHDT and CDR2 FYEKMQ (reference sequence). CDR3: CASSLLARDTEAFF. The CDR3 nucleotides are TGTGCCAGCAGCTTATTGGCCAGGGACACTGAAGCTTTCTTT. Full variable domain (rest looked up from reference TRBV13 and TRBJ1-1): AAGVIQSPRHLIKEKRETATLKCYPIPRHDTVYWYQQGPGQDPQFLISFYEKMQSDKGSIPDRFSAQQFSDYHSELNMSSLELGDSALYFCASSLLARDTEAFFGQGTRLTVV.

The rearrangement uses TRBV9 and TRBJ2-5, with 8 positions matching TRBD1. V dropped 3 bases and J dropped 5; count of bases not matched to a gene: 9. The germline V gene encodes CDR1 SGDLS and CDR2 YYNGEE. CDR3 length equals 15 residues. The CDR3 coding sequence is TGTGCCAGCAGCGGAACCGGGACAGGCTGGGAGACCCAGTACTTC. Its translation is CASSGTGTGWETQYF.

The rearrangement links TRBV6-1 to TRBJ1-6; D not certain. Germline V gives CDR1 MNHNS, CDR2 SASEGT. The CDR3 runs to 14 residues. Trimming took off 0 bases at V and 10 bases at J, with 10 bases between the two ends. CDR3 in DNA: TGTGCCAGCAGTGAAGCGCGGGCTAGGTCACCCCTCCACTTT. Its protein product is CASSEARARSPLHF.

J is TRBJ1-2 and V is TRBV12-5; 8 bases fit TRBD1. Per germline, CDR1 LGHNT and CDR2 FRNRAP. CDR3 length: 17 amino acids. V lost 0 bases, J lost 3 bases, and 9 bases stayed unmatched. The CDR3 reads CASGLVHGTGKDYGYTF. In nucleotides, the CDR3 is TGTGCTAGTGGTTTGGTACACGGGACAGGAAAGGACTATGGCTACACCTTC. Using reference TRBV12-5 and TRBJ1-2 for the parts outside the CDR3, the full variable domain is DARVTQTPRHKVTEMGQEVTMRCQPILGHNTVFWYRQTMMQGLELLAYFRNRAPLDDSGMPKDRFSAEMPDATLATLKIQPSEPRDSAVYFCASGLVHGTGKDYGYTFGSGTRLTVV.

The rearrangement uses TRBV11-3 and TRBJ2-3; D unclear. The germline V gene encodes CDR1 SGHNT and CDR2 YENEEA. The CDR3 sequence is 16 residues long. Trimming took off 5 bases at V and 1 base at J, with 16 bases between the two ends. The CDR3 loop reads CASSLGQNPGTDTQYF. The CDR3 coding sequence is TGTGCCAGCAGCCTGGGCCAAAATCCCGGCACAGATACGCAGTATTTT.

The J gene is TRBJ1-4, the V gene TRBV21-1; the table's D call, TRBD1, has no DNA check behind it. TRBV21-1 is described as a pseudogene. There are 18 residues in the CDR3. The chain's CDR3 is CASSLRTGGFTTNEKLFF. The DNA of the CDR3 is TGTGCCAGCAGCCTCAGGACAGGGGGTTTCACAACTAATGAAAAACTGTTTTTT.

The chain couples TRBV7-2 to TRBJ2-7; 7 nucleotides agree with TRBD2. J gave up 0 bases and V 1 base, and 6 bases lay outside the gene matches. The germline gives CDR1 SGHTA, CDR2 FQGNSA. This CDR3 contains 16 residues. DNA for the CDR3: TGTGCCAGCAGCTTAGATGTGGGAGGGACCTCCTACGAGCAGTACTTC. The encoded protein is CASSLDVGGTSYEQYF.

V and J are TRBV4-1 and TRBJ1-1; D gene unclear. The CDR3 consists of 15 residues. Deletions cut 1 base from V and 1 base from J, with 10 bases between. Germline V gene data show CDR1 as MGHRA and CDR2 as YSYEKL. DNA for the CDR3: TGCGCCAGCAGCCAAGGACTTGGCGGGAACACTGAAGCTTTCTTT. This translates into CASSQGLGGNTEAFF.

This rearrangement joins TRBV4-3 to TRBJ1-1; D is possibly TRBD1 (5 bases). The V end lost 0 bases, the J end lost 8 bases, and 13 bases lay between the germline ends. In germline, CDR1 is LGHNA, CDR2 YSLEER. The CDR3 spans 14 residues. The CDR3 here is CASSQENQGAEAFF. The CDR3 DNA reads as TGCGCCAGCAGCCAAGAAAACCAAGGGGCCGAAGCTTTCTTT.

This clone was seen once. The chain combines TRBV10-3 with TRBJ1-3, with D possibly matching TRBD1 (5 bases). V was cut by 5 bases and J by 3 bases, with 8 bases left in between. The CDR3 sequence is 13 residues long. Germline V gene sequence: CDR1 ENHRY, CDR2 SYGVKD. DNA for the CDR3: TGTGCCATCAGTCGGGGGGATGGAAACACCATATATTTT. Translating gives CAISRGDGNTIYF.

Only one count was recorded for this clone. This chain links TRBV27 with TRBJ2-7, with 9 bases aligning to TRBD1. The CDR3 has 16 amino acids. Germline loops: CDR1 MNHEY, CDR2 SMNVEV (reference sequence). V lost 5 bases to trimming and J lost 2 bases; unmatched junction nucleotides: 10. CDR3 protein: CASSNTGTGFPYEQYF. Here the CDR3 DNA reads TGTGCCAGCAGTAACACCGGGACAGGGTTTCCCTACGAGCAGTACTTC.

CDR3 sequence: CASSPNGLLSSIGAFF. The CDR3 bases are TGTGCCAGCAGCCCAAACGGGTTGCTATCCAGCATAGGAGCTTTCTTT. V and J are TRBV7-2 and TRBJ1-1; D gene ambiguous. Trimming pared 5 bases from V and 10 bases from J, leaving 26 bases between. CDR3 length equals 16 residues. Germline lookup yields CDR1 SGHTA and CDR2 FQGNSA. The complete variable domain, with remaining parts taken from reference TRBV7-2 and TRBJ1-1, reads GAGVSQSPSNKVTEKGKDVELRCDPISGHTALYWYRQSLGQGLEFLIYFQGNSAPDKSGLPSDRFSAERTGGSVSTLTIQRTQQEDSAVYLCASSPNGLLSSIGAFFGQGTRLTVV.

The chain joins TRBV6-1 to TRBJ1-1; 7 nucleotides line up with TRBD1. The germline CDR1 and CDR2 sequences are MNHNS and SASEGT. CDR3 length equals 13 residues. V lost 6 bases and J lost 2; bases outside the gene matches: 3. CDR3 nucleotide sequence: TGTGCCAGCAGGGCAGGGGGTAACACTGAAGCTTTCTTT. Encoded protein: CASRAGGNTEAFF.

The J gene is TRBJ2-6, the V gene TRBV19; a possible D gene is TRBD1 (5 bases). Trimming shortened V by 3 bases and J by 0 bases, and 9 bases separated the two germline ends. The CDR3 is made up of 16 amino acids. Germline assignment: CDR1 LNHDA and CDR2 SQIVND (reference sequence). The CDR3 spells CASSIAGLSGANVLTF. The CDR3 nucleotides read TGTGCCAGTAGTATTGCAGGGCTCTCTGGGGCCAACGTCCTGACTTTC.

Written as DNA, the CDR3 is TGCGCCAGCAGCCGGGGACAGGAGGAGACCCAGTACTTC. This codes for CASSRGQEETQYF. This chain connects TRBV4-3 to TRBJ2-5, with 8 bases identical to TRBD1. The CDR3 has 13 residues. J gave up 5 bases and V 4 bases, and 3 bases lay outside the gene matches. CDR1 LGHNA and CDR2 YSLEER come from the germline V gene.

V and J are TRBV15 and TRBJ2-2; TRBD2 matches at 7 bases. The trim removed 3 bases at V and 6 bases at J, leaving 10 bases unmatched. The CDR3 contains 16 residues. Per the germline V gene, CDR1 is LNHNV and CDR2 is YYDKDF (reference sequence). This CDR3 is CATSRPRLASPGELFF. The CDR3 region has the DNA TGTGCCACCAGCAGGCCTAGACTAGCCTCACCCGGGGAGCTGTTTTTT.